This T cell receptor (beta chain) was captured by sequencing in a study of blood T cell repertoires in COVID-19. Whole-study context: Samples taken during acute and convalescent COVID-19 were collected in the United States, Italy and Spain. Sample material is recorded as cDNA or gDNA derived from T cells, B-cell-depleted T cells, or PBMCs.

Here immunoSEQ multiplex PCR was the method, and the copy in TCRdb shows in-frame clones only, minus some. In the table there are 350,000 or so clones, roughly nine tenths of which are singletons. V was cut by 5 bases and J by 4 bases, with 11 bases left in between. Germline CDR1 MDHEN, CDR2 SYDVKM. CDR3 length: 14 residues. Material for sequencing was peripheral blood. V is TRBV28 and J is TRBJ1-4; D possibly corresponds to TRBD1 (6 bases). The receptor comes from a woman in her sixties or seventies with COVID-19, enrolled during active disease. DNA for the CDR3: TGTGCCAGCAGTAGGAGAGGGGGTAATGAAAAACTGTTTTTT. Its protein product is CASSRRGGNEKLFF.